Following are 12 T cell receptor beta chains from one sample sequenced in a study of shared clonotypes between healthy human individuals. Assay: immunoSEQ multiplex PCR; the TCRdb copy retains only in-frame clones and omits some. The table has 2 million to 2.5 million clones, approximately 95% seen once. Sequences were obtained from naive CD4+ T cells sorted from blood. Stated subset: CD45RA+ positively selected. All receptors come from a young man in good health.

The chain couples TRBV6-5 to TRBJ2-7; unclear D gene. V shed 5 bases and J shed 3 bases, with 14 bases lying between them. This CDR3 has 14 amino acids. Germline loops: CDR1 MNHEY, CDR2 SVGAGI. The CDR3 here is CASSPSWQFYEQYF. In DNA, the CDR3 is TGTGCCAGCAGTCCCTCTTGGCAATTCTACGAGCAGTACTTC.

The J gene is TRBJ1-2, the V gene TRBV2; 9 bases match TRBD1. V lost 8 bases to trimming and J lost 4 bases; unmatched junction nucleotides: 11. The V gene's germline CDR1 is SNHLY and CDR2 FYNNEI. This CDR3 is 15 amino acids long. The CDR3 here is CASSLEGQGPYGYTF. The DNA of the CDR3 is TGTGCCAGCTCCCTCGAGGGACAGGGACCCTATGGCTACACCTTC.

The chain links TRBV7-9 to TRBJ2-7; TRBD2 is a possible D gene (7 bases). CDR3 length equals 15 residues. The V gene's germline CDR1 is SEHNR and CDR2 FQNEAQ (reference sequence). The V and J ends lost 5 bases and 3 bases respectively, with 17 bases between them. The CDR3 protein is CASSPGAGAVYEQYF. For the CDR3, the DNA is TGTGCCAGCAGCCCTGGGGCGGGGGCAGTCTACGAGCAGTACTTC.

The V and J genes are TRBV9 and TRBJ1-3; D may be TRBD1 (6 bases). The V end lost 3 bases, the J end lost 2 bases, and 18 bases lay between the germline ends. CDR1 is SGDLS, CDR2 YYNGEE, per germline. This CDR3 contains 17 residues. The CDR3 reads CASSAPGGGLAGNTIYF. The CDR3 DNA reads TGTGCCAGCAGCGCCCCCGGGGGGGGGCTGGCTGGAAACACCATATATTTT.

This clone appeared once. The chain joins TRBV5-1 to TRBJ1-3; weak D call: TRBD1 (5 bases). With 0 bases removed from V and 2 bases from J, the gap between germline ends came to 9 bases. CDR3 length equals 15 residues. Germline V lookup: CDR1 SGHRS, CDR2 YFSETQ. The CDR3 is CASSLEATAGNTIYF. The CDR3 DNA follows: TGCGCCAGCAGCTTGGAGGCGACAGCTGGAAACACCATATATTTT. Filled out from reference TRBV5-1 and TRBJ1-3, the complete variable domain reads KAGVTQTPRYLIKTRGQQVTLSCSPISGHRSVSWYQQTPGQGLQFLFEYFSETQRNKGNFPGRFSGRQFSNSRSEMNVSTLELGDSALYLCASSLEATAGNTIYFGEGSWLTVV.

The CDR3 reads CASSEQGSTETQYF. The CDR3 DNA reads TGTGCCAGCAGCGAACAGGGGTCCACAGAGACCCAGTACTTC. The chain recombines TRBV7-2 with TRBJ2-5, with 7 bases matching TRBD1. Germline values: CDR1 SGHTA, CDR2 FQGNSA. V was pared by 5 bases and J by 4 bases, with 7 bases of the junction left unmatched. The length of the CDR3 is 14 residues.

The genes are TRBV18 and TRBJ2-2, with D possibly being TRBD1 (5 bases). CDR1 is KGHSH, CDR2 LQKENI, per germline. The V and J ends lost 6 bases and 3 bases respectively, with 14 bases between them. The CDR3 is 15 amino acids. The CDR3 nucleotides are TGTGCCAGCTCCGTAGGGGCAGGCGACACCGGGGAGCTGTTTTTT. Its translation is CASSVGAGDTGELFF.

The CDR3 coding sequence is TGTGCCAGCAGTGAAAGTACAGGGGGCTGGGACGAGCAGTACTTC. Its translation is CASSESTGGWDEQYF. The chain employs TRBV2 and TRBJ2-7, with 9 bases fitting TRBD1. The CDR3 runs 15 residues. J gave up 5 bases and V 2 bases, and 7 bases lay outside the gene matches. Germline V CDR1 and CDR2: SNHLY, FYNNEI. The complete variable domain, with remaining parts taken from reference TRBV2 and TRBJ2-7, reads EPEVTQTPSHQVTQMGQEVILRCVPISNHLYFYWYRQILGQKVEFLVSFYNNEISEKSEIFDDQFSVERPDGSNFTLKIRSTKLEDSAMYFCASSESTGGWDEQYFGPGTRLTVT.

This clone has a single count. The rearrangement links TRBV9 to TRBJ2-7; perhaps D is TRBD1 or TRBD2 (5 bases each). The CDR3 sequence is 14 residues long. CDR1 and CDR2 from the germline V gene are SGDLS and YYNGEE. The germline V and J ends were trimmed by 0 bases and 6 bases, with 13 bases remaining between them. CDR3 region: CASSVAGTQGEQYF. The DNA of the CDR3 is TGTGCCAGCAGCGTAGCAGGGACCCAGGGCGAGCAGTACTTC.

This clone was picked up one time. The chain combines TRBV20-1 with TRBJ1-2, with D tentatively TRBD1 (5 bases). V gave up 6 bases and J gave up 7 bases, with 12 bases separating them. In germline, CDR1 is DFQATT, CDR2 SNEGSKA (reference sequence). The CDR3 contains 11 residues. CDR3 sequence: CSAPRDGGYTF. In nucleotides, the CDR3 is TGCAGTGCCCCACGGGACGGTGGCTACACCTTC.

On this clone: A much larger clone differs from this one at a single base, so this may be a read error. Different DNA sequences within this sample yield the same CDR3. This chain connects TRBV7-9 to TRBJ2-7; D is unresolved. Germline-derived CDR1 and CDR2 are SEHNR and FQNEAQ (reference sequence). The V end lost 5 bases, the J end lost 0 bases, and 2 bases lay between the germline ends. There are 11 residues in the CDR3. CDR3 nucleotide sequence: TGTGCCAGCAGCGTCTCCTACGAGCAGTACTTC. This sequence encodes CASSVSYEQYF. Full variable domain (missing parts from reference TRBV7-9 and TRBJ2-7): DTGVSQNPRHKITKRGQNVTFRCDPISEHNRLYWYRQTLGQGPEFLTYFQNEAQLEKSRLLSDRFSAERPKGSFSTLEIQRTEQGDSAMYLCASSVSYEQYFGPGTRLTVT.

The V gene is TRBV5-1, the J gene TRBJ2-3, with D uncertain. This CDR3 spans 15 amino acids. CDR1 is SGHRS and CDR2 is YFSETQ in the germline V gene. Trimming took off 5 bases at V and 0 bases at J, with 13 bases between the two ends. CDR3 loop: CASSTGESSTDTQYF. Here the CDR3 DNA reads TGCGCCAGCAGTACCGGAGAGTCTAGCACAGATACGCAGTATTTT. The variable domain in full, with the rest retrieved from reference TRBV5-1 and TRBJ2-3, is KAGVTQTPRYLIKTRGQQVTLSCSPISGHRSVSWYQQTPGQGLQFLFEYFSETQRNKGNFPGRFSGRQFSNSRSEMNVSTLELGDSALYLCASSTGESSTDTQYFGPGTRLTVL.